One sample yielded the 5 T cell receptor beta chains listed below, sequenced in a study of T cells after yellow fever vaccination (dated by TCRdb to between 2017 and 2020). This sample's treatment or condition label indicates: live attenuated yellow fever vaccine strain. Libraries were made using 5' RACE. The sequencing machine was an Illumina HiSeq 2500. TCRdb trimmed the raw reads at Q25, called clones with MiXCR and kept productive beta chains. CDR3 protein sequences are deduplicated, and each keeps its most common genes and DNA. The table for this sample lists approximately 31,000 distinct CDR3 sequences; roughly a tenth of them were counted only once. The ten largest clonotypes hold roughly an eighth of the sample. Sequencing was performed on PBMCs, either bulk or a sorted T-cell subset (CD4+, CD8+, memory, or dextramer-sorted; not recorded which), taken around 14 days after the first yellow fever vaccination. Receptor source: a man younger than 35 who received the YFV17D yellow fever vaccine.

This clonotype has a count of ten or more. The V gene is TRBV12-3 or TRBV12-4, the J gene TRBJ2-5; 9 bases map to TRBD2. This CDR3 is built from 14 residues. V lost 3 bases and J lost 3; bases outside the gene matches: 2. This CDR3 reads CASSFRGGEETQYF. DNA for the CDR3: TGTGCCAGCAGTTTCCGCGGGGGGGAAGAGACCCAGTACTTC.

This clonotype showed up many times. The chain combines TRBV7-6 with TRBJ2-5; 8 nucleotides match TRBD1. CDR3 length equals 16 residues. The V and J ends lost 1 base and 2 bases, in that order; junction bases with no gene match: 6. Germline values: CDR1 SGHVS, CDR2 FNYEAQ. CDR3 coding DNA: TGTGCCAGCAGCTTAGGGGGGACAGGCCTACAAGAGACCCAGTACTTC. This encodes CASSLGGTGLQETQYF.

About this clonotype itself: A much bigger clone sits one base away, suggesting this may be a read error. Here the CDR3 reads CASSQEWLGAYTDTQYF. CDR3 nucleotide sequence: TGCGCCAGCAGCCAAGAATGGCTGGGCGCTTACACAGATACGCAGTATTTT. The chain joins TRBV4-3 to TRBJ2-3; no reliable D call. The CDR3 runs to 17 residues. Germline V gene sequence: CDR1 LGHNA, CDR2 YSLEER. The V end lost 0 bases, the J end lost 2 bases, and 15 bases lay between the germline ends.

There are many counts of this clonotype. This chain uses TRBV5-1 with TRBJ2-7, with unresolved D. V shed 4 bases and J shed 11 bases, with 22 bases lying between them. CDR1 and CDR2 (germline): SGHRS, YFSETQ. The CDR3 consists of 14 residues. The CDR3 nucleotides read TGCGCCAGCAGCCCTCAGACCGGGCCCCAGGAGAAGTACTTC. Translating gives CASSPQTGPQEKYF.

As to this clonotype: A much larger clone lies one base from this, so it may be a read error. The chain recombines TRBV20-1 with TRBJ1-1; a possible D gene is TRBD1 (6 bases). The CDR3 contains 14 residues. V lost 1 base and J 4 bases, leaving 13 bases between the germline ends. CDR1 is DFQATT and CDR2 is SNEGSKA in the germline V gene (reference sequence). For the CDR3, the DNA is TGCAGTGCTAGAGGTATTCAGGGGAGCACTGAAGCTTTCTTT. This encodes CSARGIQGSTEAFF.